These T cell receptor beta chains were read from a single sample in a study of graft-versus-host responses after intestinal transplantation. Generated by immunoSEQ multiplex PCR, the TCRdb table keeps only in-frame clones and is missing some. Of nearly 30,000 clones listed, 60% to 85% are singletons. The input for sequencing was ileum tissue, taken 98 days after intestinal transplantation. All receptors come from a human patient who received an intestinal transplant, so some T cells may come from the graft donor. Each CDR3 is given without its conserved first and last residue.

v_call	j_call	cdr3_aa
TRBV10-1	TRBJ2-1	ASRPTGTADNEQF
TRBV23-1	TRBJ2-3	ASSPSRQITDTQY
TRBV7-9	TRBJ1-4	ASSLFEGTVNEKLF
TRBV4-1	TRBJ1-2	ASSQTGPNYGYT
TRBV4-3	TRBJ1-1	ASSQDRQGRTEAF
TRBV27	TRBJ2-1	ASSFRGGAYEQF
TRBV28	TRBJ2-7	ASSFGVNEQY
TRBV30	TRBJ1-2	AWRWGNYGYT
TRBV19	TRBJ1-2	ASSISDRGPPYLYGYT
TRBV6-1	TRBJ1-4	ASSSGGRRDEKLF
TRBV6-6	NA	ASSYSPGPSYEQY
TRBV7-9	TRBJ2-5	ASSSPGGEFGETQY
TRBV30	TRBJ1-3	AWSRIGYSGNTIY
TRBV5-1	TRBJ1-1	ASSLGQGQMNTEAF
TRBV7-6	TRBJ1-1	ASSLGGPGNTEAF
TRBV11-2	TRBJ1-2	ASSLEIGTYGYT
TRBV5-1	TRBJ2-3	ASSSQGTDTQY
TRBV6-6	TRBJ1-5	ASRGDQPQH
TRBV12-5	TRBJ2-1	ASDPGADNEQF
TRBV10-3	TRBJ2-1	ASGSHEDNEQF
TRBV6-6	TRBJ2-1	ASSYSWEQF
TRBV9	TRBJ2-7	ASSVEGASYYEQY
TRBV6-1	TRBJ2-3	ASSDRGLADTQY
TRBV15	TRBJ1-1	ATSSEGHMNTEAF
TRBV7-9	TRBJ1-4	ASTVGRVDEKLF
TRBV6-5	TRBJ1-5	ASSSFRGDNQPQH
TRBV2	TRBJ1-2	ASSAPTGGGYT
TRBV7-8	TRBJ2-7	ASSGWGGGSVYEQY
TRBV5-5	TRBJ1-2	ASSLAGPGGYT
TRBV14	TRBJ2-1	ASSLREGTYNEQF
TRBV5-6	TRBJ1-1	ASSFGRGGVTEAF
TRBV28	TRBJ1-5	ASEQGLGNQPQH
TRBV5-1	TRBJ1-5	ASSLYRNQPQH
TRBV19	TRBJ1-1	ASSIPSYTEAF
TRBV15	TRBJ2-5	ATSRAASPQETQY